These T cell receptor beta chains were read from a single sample in a study of cytomegalovirus exposure and HLA in healthy donors. The assay was immunoSEQ multiplex PCR, and TCRdb's table has in-frame clones only and misses some. This table has 150,000 to 200,000 clones, approximately 72% appearing once. The sequencing input was PBMCs. The receptor source for this set is a man aged 50-59 years in good health and CMV-seronegative. Each CDR3 is given without its conserved first and last residue.

v_call,cdr3_aa
TRBV27,ASYPVTNSRLRTDNSPLH
TRBV28,ASSLWRGGAGEQF
TRBV15,ATSIEGGHYGYT
TRBV5-8,ASSPGGQSGNEKLF
TRBV5-1,ASSKDRGNSPLH
TRBV2,ASSEIGTGNSPLH
TRBV5-4,ASAGNTEAF
TRBV5-1,ASSLFPGEGTGELF
TRBV5-5,ASTPAGAGGDTQY
TRBV5-4,ASSSGLSSYNEQF
TRBV5-1,ASSSLTGMGETQY
TRBV19,ASSMEGTVTGANVLT
TRBV7-2,ASSSQQGLSYGYT
TRBV7-7,ASSLGQGANTGELF
TRBV20-1,SALEGDTQY
TRBV9,ASSVEGGPATEAF
TRBV5-1,ASSADRASYEQY
TRBV28,ASSHSGASSYNEQF
TRBV14,ASSQAPRGRANIQY
TRBV9,ASSVEGNRRLHT
TRBV27,ASSLTGDVFPYEQY
TRBV7-9,ASSLARGGTGELF
TRBV7-3,ASSLTPRGASDTQY
TRBV6-6,ASKAGEETQY